This T cell receptor beta chain emerged from a study of shared clonotypes between healthy human individuals (dated by TCRdb to 2018 to 2021). In terms of the full investigation: The cohort included three men and two women between 18 and 49 years of age. Libraries were prepared and TCR repertoires were sequenced by different laboratories using diverse techniques, in order to increase sequencing depth and limit assay-specific biases. Each donor's leukapheresis produced roughly between roughly 0.85 and 9.5 billion PBMCs. Blood TCR repertoires of about 5 healthy adults were deeply sequenced to estimate repertoire size and the extent of clonotype sharing between individuals. For each donor, CD4 naive and CD4 memory were each run on three plates, CD8 naive on two plates, and CD8 memory on one plate.

Using the deep immunoSEQ assay, multiplex PCR amplified TCR CDR3 regions from genomic DNA. Extracted genomic DNA from each cell subset was spread evenly across all wells of several immunoSEQ 96-well plates, with each plate serving as a replicate. For sorted subsets, roughly 200 ng of genomic DNA, equivalent to 25,000 to 35,000 T cell genomes, went into each replicate PCR. Purified libraries were measured with a Qubit 3.0 fluorometer, size-checked on a Bioanalyzer 2100, and measured again with the KAPA Library Quantification kit. Every immunoSEQ 96-well plate was sequenced on a separate single-read 150-cycle Illumina NextSeq 550 flow cell. In the original analysis: Because the immunoSEQ output held only junctional sequences and lacked quality scores, the filtering could not match the filtering applied to full-length reads. Sequences were annotated with PyIR, a Python wrapper for IgBLAST v1.9, using IMGT germline references to assign V/J genes and CDR3. Reads were filtered out if the reads had weak V/J assignments (E-value above 1e-6), no CDR3, stop codons, out-of-frame junctions, or ambiguous translated residues. A V3J clonotype was defined by an identical inferred V gene, J gene, and CDR3 amino acid sequence. Percentage overlap between repertoires was computed as shared unique clonotypes divided by the size of the smaller repertoire. Repertoire richness was assessed with RTK rarefaction, the Chao1 estimator, and Recon v2.1 estimates of unobserved clonotypes. OLGA was used to compute generation probabilities for all TCRbeta clonotypes that the gDNA method yielded from several donors. The clones in this table, taken by TCRdb from immuneACCESS, are in-frame only. Not every clone is retained; where verified, under half of the shortfall comes from an unresolved V gene, and the cause of the rest is unknown. V, J and clone size are those of that table, while D and trimming were read from the DNA. Recorded for this sample are a few million clones; 85% to 95% of them occurred a single time. The top ten clonotypes cover more than 0.12% of the sample.

The donors were healthy, HIV-negative adults who had no recently reported acute infections or vaccinations. Every donor was a Caucasian adult living in Nashville, Tennessee, USA. CD4+ T cells were enriched through magnetic negative selection, after which naive cells were positively selected on CD45RA and the remaining negative fraction served as the memory subset. After blood collection by leukapheresis, PBMCs were isolated using Ficoll-Histopaque density gradient centrifugation and then cryopreserved in the vapor phase of liquid nitrogen. Purity and quantity of every magnetically sorted T cell population were checked by analytical flow cytometry. From each sorted fraction, genomic DNA was isolated and quantified by UV absorbance on a Nanodrop 2000c. A word on this clone: The antigen this receptor binds is unknown. Base qualities were left out, and no much larger clone turns up one base away.

The CDR3 starts with the cysteine, ends with the phenylalanine, and has 13 residues. The only DNA kept is the CDR3, 39 bases in frame from the first base. At the junction V is shortened by 1 base and J by 3 bases, with 3 bases in between. CDR1 and CDR2 were assigned from the germline V gene (reference sequence) as MNHEY and SMNVEV. Study-wide conclusions, independent of this receptor: When several donors were compared, the shared fraction of clonotypes was about 5% for naive CD4, approximately 3.5% for naive CD8, roughly 2.3% for memory CD4, and roughly 0.43% for memory CD8. Because the study included only a small number of donors, the genetic and exposure-history diversity represented was limited. Pairwise subsampling indicated that sequencing depth was expected to affect the degree of clonotype sharing among donors. Larger estimated clonotype richness was generally found for naive subsets than for memory subsets. Higher generation probabilities were observed for clonotypes shared by all four sorted-subset donors than for non-shared clonotypes. Sampling was restricted to blood, and TCR repertoires in tissues likely differ from the TCR repertoires found in blood. Even with the large sequencing depth, rarefaction of the sorted-subset datasets indicated that sequencing was incomplete.

Recombination linked TRBV27 to TRBJ2-2; a confident D gene designation cannot be given. This TCR derives from a man younger than 30 in good health. Sequencing was carried out using naive CD4+ T cells sorted from blood. The cell subset or site label, as the study defines it: CD45RA+ positively selected. The CDR3 region has the sequence CASSLFDTGELFF. The nucleotides are TGTGCCAGCAGTTTATTTGACACCGGGGAGCTGTTTTTT.